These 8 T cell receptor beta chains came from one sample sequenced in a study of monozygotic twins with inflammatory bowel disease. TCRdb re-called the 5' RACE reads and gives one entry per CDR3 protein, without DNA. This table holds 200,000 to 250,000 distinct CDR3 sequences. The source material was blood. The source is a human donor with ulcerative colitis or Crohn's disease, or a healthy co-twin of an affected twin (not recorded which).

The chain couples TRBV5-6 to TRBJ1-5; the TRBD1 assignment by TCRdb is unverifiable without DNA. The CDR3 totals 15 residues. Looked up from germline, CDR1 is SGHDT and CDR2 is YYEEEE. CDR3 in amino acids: CASSLRGAVSQPQHF.

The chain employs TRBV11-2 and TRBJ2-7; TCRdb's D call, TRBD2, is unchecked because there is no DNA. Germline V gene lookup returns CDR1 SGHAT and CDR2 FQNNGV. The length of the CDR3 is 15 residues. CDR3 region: CASSLGASGTYEQYF.

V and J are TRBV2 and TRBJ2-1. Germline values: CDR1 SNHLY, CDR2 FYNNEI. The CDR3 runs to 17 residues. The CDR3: CASRPNHPGISSPEQFF.

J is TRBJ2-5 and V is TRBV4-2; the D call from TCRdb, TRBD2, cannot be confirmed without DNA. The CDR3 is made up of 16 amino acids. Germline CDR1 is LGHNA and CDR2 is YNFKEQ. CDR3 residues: CASSQRSGQTVETQYF.

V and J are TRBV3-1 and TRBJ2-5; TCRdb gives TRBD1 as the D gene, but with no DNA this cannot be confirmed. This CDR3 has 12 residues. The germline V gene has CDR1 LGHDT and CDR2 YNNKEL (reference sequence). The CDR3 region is CASSRGEKTQYF.

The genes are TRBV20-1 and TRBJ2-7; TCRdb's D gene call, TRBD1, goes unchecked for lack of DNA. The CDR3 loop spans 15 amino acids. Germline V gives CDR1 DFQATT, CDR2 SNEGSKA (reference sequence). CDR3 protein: CSANPPAGGSYEQYF.

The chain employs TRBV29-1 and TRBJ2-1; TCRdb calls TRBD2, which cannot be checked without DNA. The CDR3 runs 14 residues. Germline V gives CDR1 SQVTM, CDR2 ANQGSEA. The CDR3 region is CSALAGGFYNEQFF.

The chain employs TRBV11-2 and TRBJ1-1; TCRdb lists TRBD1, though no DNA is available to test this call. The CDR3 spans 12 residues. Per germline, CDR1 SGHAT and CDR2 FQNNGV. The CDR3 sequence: CASSYTGLEAFF.